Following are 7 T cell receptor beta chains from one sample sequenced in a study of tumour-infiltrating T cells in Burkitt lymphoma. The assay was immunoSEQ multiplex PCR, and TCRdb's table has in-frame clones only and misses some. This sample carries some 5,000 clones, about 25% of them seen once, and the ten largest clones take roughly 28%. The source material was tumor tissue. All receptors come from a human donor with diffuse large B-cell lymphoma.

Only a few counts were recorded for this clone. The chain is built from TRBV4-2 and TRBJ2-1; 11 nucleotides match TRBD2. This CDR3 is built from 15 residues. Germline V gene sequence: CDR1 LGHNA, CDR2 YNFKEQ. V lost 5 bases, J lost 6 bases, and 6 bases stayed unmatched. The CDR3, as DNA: TGTGCCAGCAGCTTGGGGCTAGCGGGAGGCAATGAGCAGTTCTTC. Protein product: CASSLGLAGGNEQFF.

In DNA, the CDR3 is TGTGCCAGCAGCTTAGCGGGGACAGGGGATCAGCCCCAGCATTTT. Encoded protein: CASSLAGTGDQPQHF. The J gene is TRBJ1-5, the V gene TRBV7-8; the match to TRBD1 covers 10 bases. V lost 0 bases, J lost 5 bases, and 1 base stayed unmatched. The CDR3 has 15 amino acids. Germline CDR1 and CDR2: SGHVS and FQNEAQ.

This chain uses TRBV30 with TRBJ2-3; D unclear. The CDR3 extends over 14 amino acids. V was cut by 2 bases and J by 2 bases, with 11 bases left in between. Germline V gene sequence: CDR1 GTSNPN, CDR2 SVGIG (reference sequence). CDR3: CAWSTPLLTDTQYF. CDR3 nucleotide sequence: TGTGCCTGGAGTACCCCCCTACTCACAGATACGCAGTATTTT.

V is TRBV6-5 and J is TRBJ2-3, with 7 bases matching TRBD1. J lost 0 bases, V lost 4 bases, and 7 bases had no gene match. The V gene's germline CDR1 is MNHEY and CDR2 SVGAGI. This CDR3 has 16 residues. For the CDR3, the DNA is TGTGCCAGCAGTTCCCGACCGACAGGGAGCACAGATACGCAGTATTTT. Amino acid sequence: CASSSRPTGSTDTQYF.

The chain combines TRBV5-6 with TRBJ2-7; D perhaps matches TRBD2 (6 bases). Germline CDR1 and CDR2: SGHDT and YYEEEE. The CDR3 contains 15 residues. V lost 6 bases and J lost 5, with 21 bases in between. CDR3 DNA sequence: TGTGCCAGCACCGCTTTAGTCGGGAGTTGGGACGAGCAGTACTTC. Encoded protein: CASTALVGSWDEQYF.

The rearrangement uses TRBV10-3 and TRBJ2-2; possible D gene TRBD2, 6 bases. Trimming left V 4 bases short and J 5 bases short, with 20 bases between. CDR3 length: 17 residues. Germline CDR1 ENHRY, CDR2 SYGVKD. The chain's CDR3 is CAISVGGGARGTGELFF. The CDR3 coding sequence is TGTGCCATCAGTGTCGGGGGTGGGGCCCGAGGTACCGGGGAGCTGTTTTTT.

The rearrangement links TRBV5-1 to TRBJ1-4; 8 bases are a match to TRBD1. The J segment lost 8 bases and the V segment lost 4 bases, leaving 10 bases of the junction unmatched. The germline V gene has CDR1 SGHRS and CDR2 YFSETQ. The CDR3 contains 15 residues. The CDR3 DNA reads TGCGCCAGCAGCCCGCAGGGGGCGCGGAGAGAAAAACTGTTTTTT. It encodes CASSPQGARREKLFF.